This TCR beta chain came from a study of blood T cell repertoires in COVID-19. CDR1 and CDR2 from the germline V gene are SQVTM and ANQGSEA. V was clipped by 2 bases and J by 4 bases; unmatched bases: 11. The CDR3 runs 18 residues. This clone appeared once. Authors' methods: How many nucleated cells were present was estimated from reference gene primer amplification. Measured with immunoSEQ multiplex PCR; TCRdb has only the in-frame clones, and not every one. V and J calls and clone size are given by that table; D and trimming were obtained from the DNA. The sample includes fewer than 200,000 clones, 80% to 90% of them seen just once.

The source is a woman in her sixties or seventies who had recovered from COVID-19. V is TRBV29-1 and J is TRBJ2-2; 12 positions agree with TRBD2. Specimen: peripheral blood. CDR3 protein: CSVETAALAGGITGELFF. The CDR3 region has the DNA TGCAGCGTTGAAACGGCGGCACTAGCGGGGGGAATCACCGGGGAGCTGTTTTTT.